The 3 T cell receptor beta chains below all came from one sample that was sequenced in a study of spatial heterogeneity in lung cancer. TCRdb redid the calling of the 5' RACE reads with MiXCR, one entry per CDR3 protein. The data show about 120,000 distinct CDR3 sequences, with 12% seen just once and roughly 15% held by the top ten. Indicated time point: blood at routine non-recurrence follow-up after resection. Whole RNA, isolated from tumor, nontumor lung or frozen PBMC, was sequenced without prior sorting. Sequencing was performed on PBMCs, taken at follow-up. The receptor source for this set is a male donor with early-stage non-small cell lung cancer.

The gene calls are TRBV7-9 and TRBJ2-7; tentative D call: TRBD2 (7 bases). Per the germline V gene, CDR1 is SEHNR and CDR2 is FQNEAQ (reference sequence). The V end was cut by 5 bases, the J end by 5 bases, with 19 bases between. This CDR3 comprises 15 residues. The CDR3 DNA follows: TGTGCCAGCAGCCCCGAGGGGGGGCGCTTCCACGAGCAGTACTTC. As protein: CASSPEGGRFHEQYF.

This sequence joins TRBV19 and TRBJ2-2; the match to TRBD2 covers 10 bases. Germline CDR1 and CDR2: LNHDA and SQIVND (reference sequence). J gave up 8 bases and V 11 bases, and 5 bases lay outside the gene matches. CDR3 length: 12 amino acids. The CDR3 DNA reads TGTGCCGGGACTAGCGCGGGAGGGGAGCTGTTTTTT. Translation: CAGTSAGGELFF. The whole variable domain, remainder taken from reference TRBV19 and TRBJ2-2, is DGGITQSPKYLFRKEGQNVTLSCEQNLNHDAMYWYRQDPGQGLRLIYYSQIVNDFQKGDIAEGYSVSREKKESFPLTVTSAQKNPTAFYLCAGTSAGGELFFGEGSRLTVL.

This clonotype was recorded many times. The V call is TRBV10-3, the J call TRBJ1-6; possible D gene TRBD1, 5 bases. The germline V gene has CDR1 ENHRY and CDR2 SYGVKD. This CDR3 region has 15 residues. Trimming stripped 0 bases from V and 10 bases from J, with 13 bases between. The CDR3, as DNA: TGTGCCATCAGTGAGTCCAGGGTCAGGGCCTCACCCCTCCACTTT. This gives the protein CAISESRVRASPLHF.